One T cell receptor (beta chain) is described in this entry. This sample was included in a study of blood T cell repertoires in COVID-19. The assay was immunoSEQ multiplex PCR, and TCRdb's table has in-frame clones only and misses some. This sample has approximately 240,000 clones, with roughly 90% found just once. This CDR3 has 15 amino acids. From germline, CDR1 is SGHTA and CDR2 FQGTGA. Trimming pared 6 bases from V and 5 bases from J, leaving 14 bases between. Categorization into cohorts depended on clinical history that participants reported. Sequenced: PBMCs or T cells enriched from blood (not recorded which). V and J are TRBV7-3 and TRBJ1-6; D remains ambiguous. The receptor was derived from a woman in her thirties with acute COVID-19. CDR3 sequence (DNA): TGTGCCAGCAGTTCATCTCCTAGTAATAATTCACCCCTCCACTTT. Amino acid sequence: CASSSSPSNNSPLHF.